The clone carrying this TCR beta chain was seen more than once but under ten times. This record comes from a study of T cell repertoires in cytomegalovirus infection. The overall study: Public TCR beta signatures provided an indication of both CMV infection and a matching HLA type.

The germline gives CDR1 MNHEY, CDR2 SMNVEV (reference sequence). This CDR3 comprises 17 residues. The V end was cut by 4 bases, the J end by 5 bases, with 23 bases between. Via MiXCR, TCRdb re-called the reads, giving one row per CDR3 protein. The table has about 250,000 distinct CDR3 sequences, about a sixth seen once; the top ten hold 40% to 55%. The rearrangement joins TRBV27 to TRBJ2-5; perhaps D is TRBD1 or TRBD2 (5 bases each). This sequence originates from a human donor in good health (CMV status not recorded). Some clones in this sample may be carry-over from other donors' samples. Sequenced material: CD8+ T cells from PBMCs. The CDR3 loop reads CASSSSRNRRTYETQYF. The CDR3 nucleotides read TGTGCCAGCAGTTCATCCCGAAACCGGAGGACATACGAGACCCAGTACTTC.